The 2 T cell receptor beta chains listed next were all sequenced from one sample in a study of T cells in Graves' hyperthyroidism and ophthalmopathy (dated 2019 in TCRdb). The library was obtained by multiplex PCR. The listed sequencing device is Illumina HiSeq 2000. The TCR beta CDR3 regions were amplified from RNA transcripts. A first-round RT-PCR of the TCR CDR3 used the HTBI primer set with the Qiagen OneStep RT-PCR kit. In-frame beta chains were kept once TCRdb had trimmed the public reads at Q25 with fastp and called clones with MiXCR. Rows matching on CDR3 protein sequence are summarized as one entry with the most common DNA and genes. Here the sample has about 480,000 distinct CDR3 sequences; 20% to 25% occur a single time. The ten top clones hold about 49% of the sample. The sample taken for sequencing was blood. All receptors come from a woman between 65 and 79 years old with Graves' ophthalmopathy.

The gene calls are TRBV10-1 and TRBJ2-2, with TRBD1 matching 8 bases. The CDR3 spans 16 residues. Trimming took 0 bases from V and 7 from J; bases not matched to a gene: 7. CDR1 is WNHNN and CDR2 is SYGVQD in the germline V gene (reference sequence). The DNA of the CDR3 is TGCGCCAGCAGTGAGTCTGGTCAGGGGGCGATCGGGGAGCTGTTTTTT. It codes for CASSESGQGAIGELFF.

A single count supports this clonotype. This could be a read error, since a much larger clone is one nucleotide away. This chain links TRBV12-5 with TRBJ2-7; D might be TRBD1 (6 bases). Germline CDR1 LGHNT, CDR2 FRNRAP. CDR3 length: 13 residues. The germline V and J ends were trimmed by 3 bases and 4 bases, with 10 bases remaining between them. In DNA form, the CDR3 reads TGTGCTAGTGGTTTTACAGGGAGTTACGAGCAGTACTTC. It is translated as CASGFTGSYEQYF.